The table lists the clone carrying this T cell receptor beta chain with many counts. Its antigen remains unidentified. This record belongs to a study of CD8+CD57+ T cells in acquired aplastic anemia. About the study: Sorted CD4+ plus CD8+ cells gave DNA averaging approximately 2.9 ug. An average of approximately 11 million reads for CD4+ cells was obtained from healthy donors. Overall study findings and caveats: Patients did not significantly differ from controls in CD8+ Simpson's diversity. Roughly 30 CD8+ CDR3 sequences occurred in both the patients and the controls.

Profiling of TCR beta VDJ combinations and CDR3 sequences used genomic DNA as template. TCRdb recomputed calls from the reads with MiXCR, one row per CDR3 protein. The table includes about 190,000 distinct CDR3 sequences, approximately 52% detected once. The V gene end was trimmed by 5 bases and the J gene end by 4 bases; junction bases not matched to a gene: 10. This CDR3 is built from 15 residues. Germline V gene lookup returns CDR1 MDHEN and CDR2 SYDVKM. The V gene is TRBV28, the J gene TRBJ2-7; 8 bases are shared with TRBD1. The sequence derives from a human donor in good health, serving as a control. Sequencing was carried out using sorted CD4+, CD8+, or CD8+CD57+ T cells (not recorded which) from PBMCs. The CDR3 DNA reads as TGTGCCAGCAGTGGCTCCGGGACAGGCCATTACGAGCAGTACTTC. Its protein is CASSGSGTGHYEQYF.